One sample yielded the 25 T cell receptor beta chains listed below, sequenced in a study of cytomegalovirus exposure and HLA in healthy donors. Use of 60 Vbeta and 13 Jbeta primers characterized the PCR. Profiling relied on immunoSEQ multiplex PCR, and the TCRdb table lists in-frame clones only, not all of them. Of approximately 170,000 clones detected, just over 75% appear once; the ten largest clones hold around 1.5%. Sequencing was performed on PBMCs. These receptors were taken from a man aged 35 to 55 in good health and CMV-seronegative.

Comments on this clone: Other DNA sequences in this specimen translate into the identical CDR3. DNA for the CDR3: TGTGCCAGCAGTCCGGGACTGACCGATAATGAGCAGTTCTTC. It is translated as CASSPGLTDNEQFF. The gene calls are TRBV27 and TRBJ2-1; D is perhaps TRBD2 (6 bases). The CDR3 consists of 14 residues. Deletions cut 5 bases from V and 7 bases from J, with 15 bases between. In germline, CDR1 is MNHEY, CDR2 SMNVEV (reference sequence).

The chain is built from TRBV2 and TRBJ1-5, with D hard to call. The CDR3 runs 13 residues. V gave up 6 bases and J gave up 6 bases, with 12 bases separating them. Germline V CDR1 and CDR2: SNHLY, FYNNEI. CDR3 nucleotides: TGTGCCAGCAGCGCATCCGGAGTTCAGCCCCAGCATTTT. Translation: CASSASGVQPQHF.

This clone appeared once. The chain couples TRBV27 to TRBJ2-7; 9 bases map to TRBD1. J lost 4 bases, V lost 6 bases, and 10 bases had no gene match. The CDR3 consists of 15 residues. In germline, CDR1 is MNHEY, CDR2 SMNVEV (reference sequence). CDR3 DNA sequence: TGTGCCAGCAGGTCCCTCGGGACAGGGCAATACGAGCAGTACTTC. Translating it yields CASRSLGTGQYEQYF.

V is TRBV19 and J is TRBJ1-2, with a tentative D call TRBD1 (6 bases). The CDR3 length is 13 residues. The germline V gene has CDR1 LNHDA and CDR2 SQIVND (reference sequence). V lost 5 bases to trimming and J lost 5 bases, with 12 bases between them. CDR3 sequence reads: CASSEQGNYGYTF. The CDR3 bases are TGTGCCAGTAGTGAACAGGGCAATTATGGCTACACCTTC.

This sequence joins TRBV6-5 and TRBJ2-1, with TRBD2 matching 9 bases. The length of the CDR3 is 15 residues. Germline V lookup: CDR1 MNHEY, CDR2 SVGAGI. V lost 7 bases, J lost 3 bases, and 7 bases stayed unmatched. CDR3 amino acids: CASTVSGRFYNEQFF. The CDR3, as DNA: TGTGCCAGCACCGTAAGCGGGAGGTTCTACAATGAGCAGTTCTTC.

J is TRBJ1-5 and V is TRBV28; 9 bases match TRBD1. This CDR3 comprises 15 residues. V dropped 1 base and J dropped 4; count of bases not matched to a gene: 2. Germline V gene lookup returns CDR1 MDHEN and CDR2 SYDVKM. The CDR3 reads CASSLFGQGNQPQHF. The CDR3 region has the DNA TGTGCCAGCAGTTTATTTGGACAGGGGAATCAGCCCCAGCATTTT.

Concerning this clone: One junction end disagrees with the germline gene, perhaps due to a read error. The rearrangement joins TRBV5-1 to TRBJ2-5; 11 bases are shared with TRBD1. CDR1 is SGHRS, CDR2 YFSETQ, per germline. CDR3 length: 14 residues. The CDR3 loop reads CASSLGDRGETRYF. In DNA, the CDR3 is TGCGCCAGCAGCTTGGGGGACAGGGGGGAGACCCGGTACTTC.

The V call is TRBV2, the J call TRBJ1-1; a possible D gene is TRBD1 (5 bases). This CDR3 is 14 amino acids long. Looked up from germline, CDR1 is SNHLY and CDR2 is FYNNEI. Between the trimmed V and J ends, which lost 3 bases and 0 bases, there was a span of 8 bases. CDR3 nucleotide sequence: TGTGCCAGCAGTGAGGACACCATGAACACTGAAGCTTTCTTT. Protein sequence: CASSEDTMNTEAFF.

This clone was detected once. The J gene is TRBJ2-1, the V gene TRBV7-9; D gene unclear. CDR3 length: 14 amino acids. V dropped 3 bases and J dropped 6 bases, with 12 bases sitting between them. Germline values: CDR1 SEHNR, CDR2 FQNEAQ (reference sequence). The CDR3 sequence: CASSFTLNGNEQFF. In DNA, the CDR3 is TGTGCCAGCAGCTTCACCCTAAACGGCAATGAGCAGTTCTTC.

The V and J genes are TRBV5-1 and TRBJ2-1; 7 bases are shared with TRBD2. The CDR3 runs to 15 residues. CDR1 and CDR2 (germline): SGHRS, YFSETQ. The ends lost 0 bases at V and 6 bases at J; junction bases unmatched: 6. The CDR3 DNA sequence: TGCGCCAGCAGCTTGGGCGGGAGTATTAGCAATGAGCAGTTCTTC. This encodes CASSLGGSISNEQFF.

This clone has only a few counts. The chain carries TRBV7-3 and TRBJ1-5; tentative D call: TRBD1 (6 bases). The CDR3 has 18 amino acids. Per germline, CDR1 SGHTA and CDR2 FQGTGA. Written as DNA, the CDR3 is TGTGACTTAGGAGAGGCGTGGGGGCAGCAGAATAGCAATCAGCCCCAGCATTTT. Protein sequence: CDLGEAWGQQNSNQPQHF.

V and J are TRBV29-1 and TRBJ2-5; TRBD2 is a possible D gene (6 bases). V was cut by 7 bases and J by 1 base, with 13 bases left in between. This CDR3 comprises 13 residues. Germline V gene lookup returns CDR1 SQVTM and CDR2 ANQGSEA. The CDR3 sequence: CSAGEVVQETQYF. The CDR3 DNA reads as TGCAGCGCTGGGGAGGTAGTCCAAGAGACCCAGTACTTC.

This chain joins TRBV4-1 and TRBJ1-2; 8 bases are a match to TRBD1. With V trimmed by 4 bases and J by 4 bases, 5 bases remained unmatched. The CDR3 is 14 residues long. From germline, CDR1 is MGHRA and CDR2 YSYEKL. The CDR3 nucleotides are TGCGCCAGCAGCCCGGACAGGGTATTCTATGGCTACACCTTC. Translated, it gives CASSPDRVFYGYTF.

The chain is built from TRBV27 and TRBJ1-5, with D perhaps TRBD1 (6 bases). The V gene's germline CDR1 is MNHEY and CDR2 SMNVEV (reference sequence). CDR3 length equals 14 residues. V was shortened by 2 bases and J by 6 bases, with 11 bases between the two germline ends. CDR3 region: CASSLSQGIQPQHF. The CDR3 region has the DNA TGTGCCAGCAGTTTAAGCCAGGGGATTCAGCCCCAGCATTTT.

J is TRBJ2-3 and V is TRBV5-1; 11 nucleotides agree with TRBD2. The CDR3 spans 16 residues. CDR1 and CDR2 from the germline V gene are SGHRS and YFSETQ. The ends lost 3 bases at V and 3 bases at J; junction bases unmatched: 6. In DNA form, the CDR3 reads TGCGCCAGCAGCTGGTCGGGACTAGCGGCTACAGATACGCAGTATTTT. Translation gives CASSWSGLAATDTQYF.

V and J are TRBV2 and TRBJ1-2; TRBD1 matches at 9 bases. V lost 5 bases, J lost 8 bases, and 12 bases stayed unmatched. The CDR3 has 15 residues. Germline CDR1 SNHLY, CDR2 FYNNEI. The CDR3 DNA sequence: TGTGCCAGCAGTCCGGGACAGGGATATTTCAGGGGCTACACCTTC. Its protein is CASSPGQGYFRGYTF.

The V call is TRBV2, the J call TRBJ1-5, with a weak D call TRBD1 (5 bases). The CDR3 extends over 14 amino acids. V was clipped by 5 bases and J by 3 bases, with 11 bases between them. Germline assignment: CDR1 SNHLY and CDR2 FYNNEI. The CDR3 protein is CASSPDRINQPQHF. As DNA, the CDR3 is TGTGCCAGCAGTCCCGACAGAATCAATCAGCCCCAGCATTTT.

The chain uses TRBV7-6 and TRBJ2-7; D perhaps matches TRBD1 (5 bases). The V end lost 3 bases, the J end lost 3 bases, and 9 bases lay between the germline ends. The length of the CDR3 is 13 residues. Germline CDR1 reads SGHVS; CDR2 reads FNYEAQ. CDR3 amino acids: CASSLDIRYEQYF. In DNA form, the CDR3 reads TGTGCCAGCAGCTTGGACATCCGCTACGAGCAGTACTTC.

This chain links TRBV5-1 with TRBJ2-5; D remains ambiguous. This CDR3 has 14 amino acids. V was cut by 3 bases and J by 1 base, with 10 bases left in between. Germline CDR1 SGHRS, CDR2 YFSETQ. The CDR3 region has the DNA TGCGCCAGCAGCTCGGTGGTAAGCCAAGAGACCCAGTACTTC. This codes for CASSSVVSQETQYF.

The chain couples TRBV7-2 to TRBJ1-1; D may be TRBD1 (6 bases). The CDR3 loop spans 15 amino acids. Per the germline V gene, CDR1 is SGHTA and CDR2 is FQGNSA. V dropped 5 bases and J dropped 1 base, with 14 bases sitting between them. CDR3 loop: CASSPARGANTEAFF. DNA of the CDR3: TGTGCCAGCAGCCCGGCCCGGGGGGCGAACACTGAAGCTTTCTTT.

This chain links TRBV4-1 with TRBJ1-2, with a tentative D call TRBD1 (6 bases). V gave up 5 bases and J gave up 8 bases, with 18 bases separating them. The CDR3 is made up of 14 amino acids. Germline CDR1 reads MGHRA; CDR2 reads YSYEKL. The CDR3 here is CASSSVTGLGGYTF. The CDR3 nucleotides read TGCGCCAGCAGCTCAGTTACAGGGTTGGGGGGCTACACCTTC.

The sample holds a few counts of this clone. CDR3 DNA sequence: TGTGCCAGCAGCATACTACAGGGGAACTATGGCTACACCTTC. It yields the protein CASSILQGNYGYTF. V gene TRBV6-5 combines with J gene TRBJ1-2; 7 nucleotides agree with TRBD1. This CDR3 region has 14 residues. Looked up from germline, CDR1 is MNHEY and CDR2 is SVGAGI. J lost 2 bases, V lost 6 bases, and 6 bases had no gene match.

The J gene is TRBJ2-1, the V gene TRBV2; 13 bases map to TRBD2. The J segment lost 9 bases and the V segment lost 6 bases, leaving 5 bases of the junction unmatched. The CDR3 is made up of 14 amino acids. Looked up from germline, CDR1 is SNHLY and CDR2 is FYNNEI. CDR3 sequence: CASRGLAGFFEQFF. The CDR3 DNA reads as TGTGCCAGCAGGGGACTAGCGGGGTTCTTTGAGCAGTTCTTC. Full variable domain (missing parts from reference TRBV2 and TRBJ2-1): EPEVTQTPSHQVTQMGQEVILRCVPISNHLYFYWYRQILGQKVEFLVSFYNNEISEKSEIFDDQFSVERPDGSNFTLKIRSTKLEDSAMYFCASRGLAGFFEQFFGPGTRLTVL.

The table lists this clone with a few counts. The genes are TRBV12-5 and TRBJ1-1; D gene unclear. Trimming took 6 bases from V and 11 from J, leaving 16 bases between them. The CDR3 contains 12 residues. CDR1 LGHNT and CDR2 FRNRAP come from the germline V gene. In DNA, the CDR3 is TGTGCTAGTGGCCCGAGTCCCGGGTTGGCTTTCTTT. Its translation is CASGPSPGLAFF. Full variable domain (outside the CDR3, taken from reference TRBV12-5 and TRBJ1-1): DARVTQTPRHKVTEMGQEVTMRCQPILGHNTVFWYRQTMMQGLELLAYFRNRAPLDDSGMPKDRFSAEMPDATLATLKIQPSEPRDSAVYFCASGPSPGLAFFGQGTRLTVV.

The CDR3: CASMDRGGGGETQYF. The CDR3 nucleotides read TGTGCCAGTATGGACCGTGGAGGGGGCGGGGAGACCCAGTACTTC. This chain uses TRBV19 with TRBJ2-5; weak D call: TRBD1 (7 bases). V shed 7 bases and J shed 5 bases, with 20 bases lying between them. The germline CDR1 and CDR2 sequences are LNHDA and SQIVND (reference sequence). The length of the CDR3 is 15 residues.